This T cell receptor (beta chain) originates from a study of vaccination effects on CD4 cells after COVID-19. TCRdb's copy holds only in-frame clones and misses some; the assay was immunoSEQ multiplex PCR. The sample lists some 56,000 clones, approximately 73% occurring once. Sequencing in the ViraFEST assay came after antigen-specific CD4+ T cells had been expanded with viral peptide pools, which were used to stimulate PBMC. Following 10 days of culture, CD4+ T cells were isolated. The person acquired a PCR-confirmed SARS-CoV-2 infection between March and December 2020. Serving as negative control culture was an HIV-1 Nef peptide pool. In the case of this clone: Its antigen remains unknown.

There are 14 residues in the CDR3. The germline V gene has CDR1 SGHRS and CDR2 YFSETQ. Trimming took off 0 bases at V and 2 bases at J, with 8 bases between the two ends. Specimen: CD4+ T cells from PBMCs cultured with HIV peptides, collected before COVID-19 vaccination. Stated subset: HIV-1 Nef peptide pool negative control/reference culture. The origin of this receptor is a human donor who had a prior SARS-CoV-2 infection. This chain links TRBV5-1 with TRBJ1-2; no firm D call. The CDR3 spells CASSLESVNYGYTF. The CDR3 DNA follows: TGCGCCAGCAGCTTGGAGTCAGTCAACTATGGCTACACCTTC.